What follows are 6 T cell receptor beta chains derived from one specimen sequenced in a study of blood T cell repertoires in COVID-19. Generated by immunoSEQ multiplex PCR, the TCRdb table keeps only in-frame clones and is missing some. Among about 40,000 clones listed, 79% were seen once. Source material: peripheral blood. The source of these receptors is an elderly woman with acute or convalescent COVID-19.

CDR3 sequence (DNA): TGTGCCTGGAGTGTAATTACAGGAGACTATGGCTACACCTTC. It encodes CAWSVITGDYGYTF. The chain uses TRBV30 and TRBJ1-2; tentative D call: TRBD1 (5 bases). CDR1 is GTSNPN and CDR2 is SVGIG in the germline V gene (reference sequence). This CDR3 comprises 14 residues. Trimming left V 0 bases short and J 3 bases short, with 11 bases between.

In this sample, this clone turned up once. The chain combines TRBV12-3 or TRBV12-4 with TRBJ2-3, with 8 nucleotides matching TRBD2. V gave up 6 bases and J gave up 12 bases; unmatched junction bases: 8. The CDR3 runs 12 residues. The CDR3 coding sequence is TGTGCCAGCAGACGTACCGGGACTAGTCAGTATTTT. The encoded protein is CASRRTGTSQYF.

The chain carries TRBV7-9 and TRBJ2-3, with 7 positions matching TRBD2. The CDR3 is made up of 17 amino acids. The germline CDR1 and CDR2 sequences are SEHNR and FQNEAQ (reference sequence). J was trimmed by 1 base and V by 5 bases; bases with no gene match: 12. The CDR3 reads CASSPARLAPGTDTQYF. The CDR3 DNA follows: TGTGCCAGCAGCCCTGCCCGACTAGCCCCTGGCACAGATACGCAGTATTTT.

V gene TRBV11-3 combines with J gene TRBJ1-6, with a possible D match to TRBD1 (6 bases). The germline V and J ends were trimmed by 7 bases and 9 bases, with 22 bases remaining between them. Germline-derived CDR1 and CDR2 are SGHNT and YENEEA. There are 16 residues in the CDR3. CDR3 region: CASTPKSAGDRSPLHF. CDR3 DNA sequence: TGTGCCAGCACCCCTAAGTCGGCAGGGGATCGTTCACCCCTCCACTTT.

The rearrangement joins TRBV9 to TRBJ2-7; D gene unclear. There are 15 residues in the CDR3. V gave up 2 bases and J gave up 2 bases, with 14 bases separating them. Germline assignment: CDR1 SGDLS and CDR2 YYNGEE. CDR3 in DNA: TGTGCCAGCAGCGTCGACCCCCTAGGTACCTACGAGCAGTACTTC. Its protein is CASSVDPLGTYEQYF.

V and J are TRBV10-3 and TRBJ2-2, with D hard to call. This CDR3 comprises 15 residues. Germline CDR1 is ENHRY and CDR2 is SYGVKD. Trimming cost V 1 base and J 2 bases, with 8 bases left between them. CDR3 sequence reads: CAISEWAGNTGELFF. CDR3 DNA: TGTGCCATCAGTGAGTGGGCAGGAAACACCGGGGAGCTGTTTTTT.